The next 11 T cell receptor beta chains were all read from a single sample in a study of cytomegalovirus exposure and HLA in healthy donors (dated by TCRdb to about 2017). Receptor libraries were prepared by the immunoSEQ multiplex PCR assay. For the multiplex PCR, a mixture combining 60 forward primers for TCR Vbeta segments and 13 reverse primers for TCR Jbeta segments was used. TCRdb took this table from immuneACCESS and kept in-frame rearrangements with V and J called. Such tables lack part of the clones; where checked against another copy, unresolved V genes explain under half of the gap, and the rest is unexplained. The sample yields around 140,000 clones; about 9.1% were counted once. Around 7% of the sample lies in the top ten. Specimen: PBMCs. The receptors were sampled from a middle-aged woman in good health and CMV-seropositive.

V and J are TRBV5-1 and TRBJ2-2; 7 bases map to TRBD1. CDR3 length: 15 amino acids. Germline V lookup: CDR1 SGHRS, CDR2 YFSETQ. Trimming took 3 bases from V and 7 from J; bases not matched to a gene: 9. The CDR3 coding sequence is TGCGCCAGCAGCTCCCCGGGACAGTCCCACGGGGAGCTGTTTTTT. Its translation is CASSSPGQSHGELFF.

This clone appeared a few times. The chain combines TRBV5-1 with TRBJ1-2, with D unclear. The V gene lost 0 bases and the J gene lost 7 bases, with 22 bases spanning the gap. From germline, CDR1 is SGHRS and CDR2 YFSETQ. The CDR3 covers 17 residues. This CDR3 is CASSLGAWEGPTTGYTF. In DNA form, the CDR3 reads TGCGCCAGCAGCTTGGGGGCATGGGAGGGCCCAACGACTGGCTACACCTTC.

This clone was seen a few times. The chain uses TRBV6-5 and TRBJ1-2; no clear D gene. Trimming stripped 6 bases from V and 3 bases from J, with 8 bases between. This CDR3 contains 12 residues. Germline V gene data show CDR1 as MNHEY and CDR2 as SVGAGI. CDR3 sequence reads: CASSPGDYGYTF. The CDR3 region has the DNA TGTGCCAGCAGCCCCGGGGACTATGGCTACACCTTC.

A few counts support this clone. CDR3 sequence reads: CASSQTGSTDTQYF. CDR3 DNA sequence: TGTGCCAGCAGCCAGACAGGGTCAACAGATACGCAGTATTTT. The V gene is TRBV6-5, the J gene TRBJ2-3; TRBD1 agrees at 7 bases. The germline V gene has CDR1 MNHEY and CDR2 SVGAGI. The V gene end was trimmed by 6 bases and the J gene end by 3 bases; junction bases not matched to a gene: 6. This CDR3 has 14 amino acids.

This clone was detected a few times. Compared with germline, one end of the junction differs, possibly owing to a read error. This chain uses TRBV5-4 with TRBJ1-2, with 10 bases that match TRBD1. The CDR3 sequence is 14 residues long. Looked up from germline, CDR1 is SGHNT and CDR2 is YYREEE (reference sequence). The CDR3 region has the DNA TGTGCCAGCCGCTTGGGACAGGGGACGGGTGGCTACACCTTC. It specifies CASRLGQGTGGYTF.

V gene TRBV4-3 combines with J gene TRBJ2-2, with D maybe TRBD2 (6 bases). In germline, CDR1 is LGHNA, CDR2 YSLEER. This CDR3 contains 15 residues. Trimming cost V 4 bases and J 5 bases, with 14 bases left between them. In DNA form, the CDR3 reads TGCGCCAGCAGCCCGTTGGGGGGAAAAACCGGGGAGCTGTTTTTT. As protein: CASSPLGGKTGELFF.

Only a few counts were recorded for this clone. A read error is likely, as this CDR3 ends without the conserved phenylalanine or tryptophan. The rearrangement links TRBV19 to TRBJ1-2, with TRBD1 as a possible D gene (5 bases). The germline V and J ends were trimmed by 4 bases and 0 bases, with 12 bases remaining between them. Germline CDR1 reads LNHDA; CDR2 reads SQIVND (reference sequence). CDR3 length: 15 residues. CDR3 sequence reads: CASSRATDPNYGYTL. CDR3 nucleotides: TGTGCCAGTAGTAGGGCGACAGACCCTAACTATGGCTACACCCTC.

The V gene is TRBV2, the J gene TRBJ2-5, with TRBD2 identical over 7 bases. CDR3 length equals 16 residues. Per the germline V gene, CDR1 is SNHLY and CDR2 is FYNNEI. The V segment lost 7 bases and the J segment 4 bases; nucleotides outside the gene matches: 15. The CDR3 DNA is TGTGCCAGCAAGAAGGCGGTCTACGGGGGGAGAGAGACCCAGTACTTC. As protein: CASKKAVYGGRETQYF.

This clone was observed a handful of times. The rearrangement uses TRBV2 and TRBJ1-1, with D possibly being TRBD1 (5 bases). Per germline, CDR1 SNHLY and CDR2 FYNNEI. Trimming took off 2 bases at V and 4 bases at J, with 8 bases between the two ends. The CDR3 contains 13 residues. Here the CDR3 reads CASSEQGGTEAFF. The CDR3 nucleotides read TGTGCCAGCAGTGAACAGGGAGGCACTGAAGCTTTCTTT.

This clone turned up a few times. J is TRBJ2-5 and V is TRBV5-1, with 8 bases aligning to TRBD2. V lost 5 bases, J lost 3 bases, and 6 bases stayed unmatched. This CDR3 contains 14 residues. Germline V gene data show CDR1 as SGHRS and CDR2 as YFSETQ. CDR3 region: CASSVSGGEETQYF. The DNA of the CDR3 is TGCGCCAGCAGTGTAAGCGGGGGAGAAGAGACCCAGTACTTC.

The gene calls are TRBV2 and TRBJ2-1; 13 nucleotides agree with TRBD2. V was clipped by 6 bases and J by 8 bases; unmatched bases: 7. There are 15 residues in the CDR3. Germline assignment: CDR1 SNHLY and CDR2 FYNNEI. Here the CDR3 DNA reads TGTGCCAGCAGGGTGACTAGCGGGGGGTATTATGAGCAGTTCTTC. This encodes CASRVTSGGYYEQFF.